The 14 T cell receptor beta chains listed next were all sequenced from one sample in a study of cytomegalovirus exposure and HLA in healthy donors (dated by TCRdb to between 2016 and 2019). Libraries were built with the immunoSEQ multiplex PCR assay. A mixture of 60 forward primers for TCR Vbeta segments and 13 reverse primers for TCR Jbeta segments was used in the multiplex PCR. The clones in this table, taken by TCRdb from immuneACCESS, are in-frame only. Not every clone is retained; where verified, under half of the shortfall comes from an unresolved V gene, and the cause of the rest is unknown. The sample yields approximately 140,000 clones; over 60% were counted once. The ten largest make up about 1% of the sample. Material for sequencing was PBMCs. These receptors all stem from a woman aged 55 to 70 in good health and CMV-seronegative.

This chain uses TRBV5-1 with TRBJ2-1; TRBD2 matches 9 bases. Germline CDR1 reads SGHRS; CDR2 reads YFSETQ. The length of the CDR3 is 16 residues. With V trimmed by 2 bases and J by 6 bases, 9 bases remained unmatched. CDR3 DNA sequence: TGCGCCAGCAGCTTTGACGGACTAGCGAACTTCAATGAGCAGTTCTTC. This sequence encodes CASSFDGLANFNEQFF.

The chain couples TRBV29-1 to TRBJ1-1; no definite D call. The CDR3 contains 10 residues. Trimming stripped 7 bases from V and 1 base from J, with 4 bases between. Germline CDR1 SQVTM, CDR2 ANQGSEA. The CDR3 DNA sequence: TGCAGCGCTAGGAACACTGAAGCTTTCTTT. As protein: CSARNTEAFF.

There are a few counts of this clone. The V call is TRBV4-1, the J call TRBJ2-5; the D gene is possibly TRBD2 (6 bases). Trimming pared 4 bases from V and 3 bases from J, leaving 12 bases between. The CDR3 is 14 amino acids. Looked up from germline, CDR1 is MGHRA and CDR2 is YSYEKL. The CDR3 region is CASSPPGLKETQYF. The DNA of the CDR3 is TGCGCCAGCAGCCCTCCGGGACTCAAAGAGACCCAGTACTTC.

The chain recombines TRBV14 with TRBJ1-1, with D possibly TRBD1 on 6 matching bases. This CDR3 spans 12 amino acids. Germline CDR1 and CDR2: SGHDN and FVKESK. V was pared by 1 base and J by 9 bases, with 9 bases between. The CDR3 DNA is TGTGCCAGCAGCCAAGGAGGGACAAAAGCTTTCTTT. This encodes CASSQGGTKAFF.

The table lists this clone with a few counts. J is TRBJ2-5 and V is TRBV19; TRBD2 matches 10 bases. Germline V gene sequence: CDR1 LNHDA, CDR2 SQIVND (reference sequence). The CDR3 contains 17 residues. J was trimmed by 1 base and V by 3 bases; bases with no gene match: 8. The CDR3 protein is CASSIIRAGGRQETQYF. The DNA of the CDR3 is TGTGCCAGTAGTATCATTAGAGCGGGGGGGCGCCAAGAGACCCAGTACTTC.

The genes are TRBV10-3 and TRBJ2-5, with a tentative D call TRBD1 (8 bases). The V and J ends lost 6 bases and 4 bases respectively, with 15 bases between them. The CDR3 runs to 14 residues. CDR1 and CDR2 (germline): ENHRY, SYGVKD. The CDR3 region is CAISEQGEGETQYF. CDR3 sequence (DNA): TGTGCCATCAGCGAACAGGGGGAGGGAGAGACCCAGTACTTC.

The chain has TRBV7-9 and TRBJ2-3, with TRBD2 identical over 9 bases. Germline CDR1 reads SEHNR; CDR2 reads FQNEAQ (reference sequence). The CDR3 has 14 amino acids. Germline trimming cut 5 bases from V and 5 bases from J; bases unmatched to any gene: 5. CDR3 bases: TGTGCCAGCAGCCTAGGACTAGCGAAAGATACGCAGTATTTT. Amino acid sequence: CASSLGLAKDTQYF. Full variable domain (remainder filled in from reference TRBV7-9 and TRBJ2-3): DTGVSQNPRHKITKRGQNVTFRCDPISEHNRLYWYRQTLGQGPEFLTYFQNEAQLEKSRLLSDRFSAERPKGSFSTLEIQRTEQGDSAMYLCASSLGLAKDTQYFGPGTRLTVL.

This chain connects TRBV5-6 to TRBJ1-2; unclear D gene. Germline assignment: CDR1 SGHDT and CDR2 YYEEEE. Trimming removed 0 bases at V and 1 base at J, with 7 bases between. The CDR3 extends over 14 amino acids. CDR3 protein: CASSLERRNYGYTF. The CDR3 bases are TGTGCCAGCAGCTTGGAGCGGCGTAACTATGGCTACACCTTC.

This chain links TRBV7-8 with TRBJ2-7; TRBD2 matches 11 bases. The CDR3 contains 17 residues. With 6 bases clipped from V and 6 bases from J, the junction kept 16 bases outside the gene matches. Germline CDR1 SGHVS, CDR2 FQNEAQ. The CDR3 reads CASRPLLGTSGGPEQYF. CDR3 in DNA: TGTGCCAGCAGACCCCTCTTGGGAACTAGCGGGGGACCCGAGCAGTACTTC.

The chain links TRBV9 to TRBJ1-3, with D maybe TRBD1 (5 bases). The CDR3 contains 14 residues. The V gene lost 0 bases and the J gene lost 6 bases, with 10 bases spanning the gap. The germline V gene has CDR1 SGDLS and CDR2 YYNGEE. The CDR3: CASSVDAGKNTIYF. CDR3 DNA sequence: TGTGCCAGCAGCGTAGATGCAGGGAAAAACACCATATATTTT.

This clone has just one count. V and J are TRBV6-5 and TRBJ2-5, with D tentatively TRBD2 (6 bases). This CDR3 is 15 amino acids long. Germline-derived CDR1 and CDR2 are MNHEY and SVGAGI. The V end was cut by 2 bases, the J end by 11 bases, with 21 bases between. DNA of the CDR3: TGTGCCAGCAGTTACGAGGGGAGCCCTTCGGGAGAGCAGTACTTC. Its translation: CASSYEGSPSGEQYF.

V gene TRBV4-1 combines with J gene TRBJ2-3; 10 positions agree with TRBD1. V was pared by 0 bases and J by 1 base, with 7 bases of the junction left unmatched. The CDR3 is 18 amino acids. The germline CDR1 and CDR2 sequences are MGHRA and YSYEKL. This CDR3 is CASSQDIDRGLGTDTQYF. The DNA for the CDR3 is TGCGCCAGCAGCCAAGACATAGACAGGGGGCTTGGCACAGATACGCAGTATTTT.

This sequence joins TRBV5-6 and TRBJ1-2, with 11 bases fitting TRBD1. In germline, CDR1 is SGHDT, CDR2 YYEEEE. The ends lost 4 bases at V and 5 bases at J; junction bases unmatched: 7. The CDR3 consists of 15 residues. The CDR3 bases are TGTGCCAGCAGCCCCGGACAGGGGGCGACTTATGGCTACACCTTC. It encodes CASSPGQGATYGYTF. Full variable domain (remainder filled in from reference TRBV5-6 and TRBJ1-2): DAGVTQSPTHLIKTRGQQVTLRCSPKSGHDTVSWYQQALGQGPQFIFQYYEEEERQRGNFPDRFSGHQFPNYSSELNVNALLLGDSALYLCASSPGQGATYGYTFGSGTRLTVV.

This clone was detected a few times. Other DNA sequences within the sample encode an identical CDR3. The chain's CDR3 is CASSLRGTGARDTQYF. CDR3 coding DNA: TGTGCCAGCAGCTTAAGAGGGACAGGGGCAAGAGATACGCAGTATTTT. The chain employs TRBV7-3 and TRBJ2-3, with 10 bases aligning to TRBD1. Germline V lookup: CDR1 SGHTA, CDR2 FQGTGA. Unmatched junction bases numbered 6, after V lost 1 base and J lost 5 bases. The CDR3 contains 16 residues.